The 30 T cell receptor beta chains presented below share a single source sample, sequenced in a study of metastatic and nonmetastatic thyroid tumors. Using MiXCR, TCRdb reanalyzed the PCR reads. The sample includes tens of thousands of clones, more than 25% of them seen just once. None of the patients had undergone any treatment ahead of thyroid surgery. Sample: blood. All receptors derive from a male donor with papillary thyroid cancer or a benign thyroid nodule (not recorded which). Some clones in this sample may be carry-over from other donors' samples.

The chain uses TRBV28 and TRBJ2-7; no clear D gene. Germline V lookup: CDR1 MDHEN, CDR2 SYDVKM. V was cut by 7 bases and J by 3 bases, with 22 bases left in between. This CDR3 contains 16 residues. CDR3 coding DNA: TGTGCCAGCACCCCCTGGGGTAGCACAAACCTCTACGAGCAGTACTTC. Its translation is CASTPWGSTNLYEQYF.

This clone was recorded a few times. The chain employs TRBV2 and TRBJ1-5; D unclear. CDR1 is SNHLY, CDR2 FYNNEI, per germline. This CDR3 region has 13 residues. Deletions cut 5 bases from V and 7 bases from J, with 12 bases between. The CDR3 loop reads CASSPIVGQPQHF. Here the CDR3 DNA reads TGTGCCAGCAGTCCCATCGTAGGACAGCCCCAGCATTTT.

Many counts were recorded for this clone. The chain links TRBV4-1 to TRBJ2-3; weak D call: TRBD1 (6 bases). Germline CDR1 and CDR2: MGHRA and YSYEKL. This CDR3 spans 16 amino acids. V was pared by 0 bases and J by 8 bases, with 18 bases between. DNA of the CDR3: TGCGCCAGCAGCCAAGAAACGGGACAAACCAGGCGTACGCAGTATTTT. Translated, it gives CASSQETGQTRRTQYF.

This clone was recorded many times. This sequence joins TRBV7-2 and TRBJ2-7, with 7 bases lining up with TRBD1. This CDR3 contains 15 residues. The J segment lost 4 bases and the V segment lost 1 base, leaving 7 bases of the junction unmatched. The germline gives CDR1 SGHTA, CDR2 FQGNSA. Written as DNA, the CDR3 is TGTGCCAGCAGCTTAGGCCCGACAGGGCGGTACGAGCAGTACTTC. Translated, it gives CASSLGPTGRYEQYF.

This clone was counted ten times or more. The rearrangement uses TRBV7-2 and TRBJ2-1; 10 bases map to TRBD2. Germline V lookup: CDR1 SGHTA, CDR2 FQGNSA. This CDR3 spans 15 amino acids. The junction had 11 bases not matched to a gene; V was cut back by 5 bases and J by 10 bases. The CDR3: CASSPSGRARGEQFF. As DNA, the CDR3 is TGTGCCAGCAGCCCAAGCGGGAGGGCCCGGGGCGAGCAGTTCTTC.

This clone rates as medium-sized (0.01 to 0.1%). This chain links TRBV5-8 with TRBJ2-7; D is possibly TRBD1 (6 bases). The CDR3 has 14 residues. Germline V gene sequence: CDR1 SGHTS, CDR2 YDEGEE. Trimming took 2 bases from V and 5 from J, leaving 14 bases between them. The CDR3 DNA follows: TGTGCCAGCAGCTTTGGGACACAGGGCCACGAGCAGTACTTC. It encodes CASSFGTQGHEQYF.

This clone was seen repeatedly, ten times or more. The chain carries TRBV20-1 and TRBJ1-2, with TRBD1 as a possible D gene (5 bases). CDR1 and CDR2 (germline): DFQATT, SNEGSKA (reference sequence). This CDR3 spans 13 amino acids. Trimming took 1 base from V and 2 from J, leaving 8 bases between them. The CDR3 sequence is CSARGPGNYGYTF. CDR3 nucleotide sequence: TGCAGTGCTAGAGGGCCAGGGAACTATGGCTACACCTTC.

This clone has ten or more counts. A much larger clone differs by one base, so this may be a read error. The chain uses TRBV6-5 and TRBJ2-7; a possible D gene is TRBD1 (6 bases). The germline V gene encodes CDR1 MNHEY and CDR2 SVGAGI. The CDR3 contains 14 residues. CDR3 DNA: TGTGCCAGCAGTTCACTACAGGGCACCTACGTGCAGTACTTC. Its translation is CASSSLQGTYVQYF.

The table lists this clone with a few counts. At one of its ends the junction is not consistent with the germline gene, which may arise from a read error. V gene TRBV6-1 combines with J gene TRBJ2-7, with 8 nucleotides matching TRBD1. Per the germline V gene, CDR1 is MNHNS and CDR2 is SASEGT. CDR3 length: 15 residues. The CDR3 protein is CASSRPGTGGYDQYF. DNA of the CDR3: TGTGCCAGCAGCCGCCCCGGGACAGGTGGCTACGATCAGTACTTC.

The genes are TRBV9 and TRBJ1-3; D ambiguous. V dropped 0 bases and J dropped 0 bases, with 7 bases sitting between them. This CDR3 spans 15 amino acids. Germline CDR1 SGDLS, CDR2 YYNGEE. In DNA form, the CDR3 reads TGTGCCAGCAGCGTAGAGCCAGGCTCTGGAAACACCATATATTTT. It is translated as CASSVEPGSGNTIYF. Variable domain in full (rest from reference TRBV9 and TRBJ1-3): DSGVTQTPKHLITATGQRVTLRCSPRSGDLSVYWYQQSLDQGLQFLIQYYNGEERAKGNILERFSAQQFPDLHSELNLSSLELGDSALYFCASSVEPGSGNTIYFGEGSWLTVV.

This clone has a handful of counts. This chain links TRBV28 with TRBJ1-2; D call uncertain. In germline, CDR1 is MDHEN, CDR2 SYDVKM. This CDR3 has 12 residues. With 3 bases removed from V and 7 bases from J, the gap between germline ends came to 9 bases. DNA of the CDR3: TGTGCCAGCAGTTTCGGGAGGGCTGGCTACACCTTC. It is translated as CASSFGRAGYTF.

Many counts were recorded for this clone. The chain links TRBV12-3 or TRBV12-4 to TRBJ2-2; tentative D call: TRBD2 (5 bases). Trimming left V 0 bases short and J 6 bases short, with 8 bases between. CDR3 length: 14 residues. The CDR3 DNA is TGTGCCAGCAGTTTAGCGGGAGTCGCCGGGGAGCTGTTTTTT. Protein: CASSLAGVAGELFF.

This clone showed up just a few times. J is TRBJ1-6 and V is TRBV28; TRBD1 might be the D (6 bases). Germline CDR1 is MDHEN and CDR2 is SYDVKM. The CDR3 spans 16 residues. Trimming cost V 5 bases and J 5 bases, with 16 bases left between them. CDR3 sequence: CASSPVYRTDNSPLHF. CDR3 DNA sequence: TGTGCCAGCAGTCCCGTGTACCGGACAGATAATTCACCCCTCCACTTT. The full variable domain, with the rest looked up from reference TRBV28 and TRBJ1-6, is DVKVTQSSRYLVKRTGEKVFLECVQDMDHENMFWYRQDPGLGLRLIYFSYDVKMKEKGDIPEGYSVSREKKERFSLILESASTNQTSMYLCASSPVYRTDNSPLHFGNGTRLTVT.

A note on this clone: Its ends do not fully match the called genes, so a read error is possible. V is TRBV20-1 and J is TRBJ2-3; D gene ambiguous. Germline V lookup: CDR1 DFQATT, CDR2 SNEGSKA (reference sequence). The CDR3 is 11 residues long. The CDR3 spells CSAFSEYTKYF. DNA of the CDR3: TGCAGTGCATTTTCAGAATATACGAAGTATTTT.

This clone was recorded many times. The rearrangement links TRBV15 to TRBJ2-5; TRBD2 aligns across 7 bases. The CDR3 totals 13 residues. V gave up 3 bases and J gave up 4 bases; unmatched junction bases: 2. In germline, CDR1 is LNHNV, CDR2 YYDKDF (reference sequence). CDR3 sequence: CATSRWGGETQYF. The CDR3 DNA follows: TGTGCCACCAGCAGGTGGGGGGGAGAGACCCAGTACTTC.

CDR3 region: CASRPRAVEGTGELFF. The CDR3, as DNA: TGTGCCAGCCGCCCCCGCGCTGTAGAGGGCACCGGGGAGCTGTTTTTT. This chain connects TRBV6-2 or TRBV6-3 to TRBJ2-2; maybe TRBD2 (5 bases). The ends were cut back, 8 bases at V and 4 bases at J, with 20 bases in the middle. In germline, CDR1 is MNHEY, CDR2 SVGEGT. The CDR3 extends over 16 amino acids.

In its sample, this clone was seen a few times. The V call is TRBV28, the J call TRBJ1-5; 7 bases are shared with TRBD1. Unmatched junction bases numbered 6, after V lost 10 bases and J lost 0 bases. CDR1 is MDHEN and CDR2 is SYDVKM in the germline V gene. The CDR3 runs 14 residues. The CDR3 region is CATIGGHSNQPQHF. The CDR3, as DNA: TGTGCCACCATAGGGGGCCATAGCAATCAGCCCCAGCATTTT.

This clone occurred many times. This sequence joins TRBV4-1 and TRBJ2-3; D is possibly TRBD2 (5 bases). Per the germline V gene, CDR1 is MGHRA and CDR2 is YSYEKL. Trimming left V 3 bases short and J 0 bases short, with 13 bases between. The CDR3 has 16 residues. CDR3 in DNA: TGCGCCAGCAGCCATAGCCGGGATGAAAGCACAGATACGCAGTATTTT. This gives the protein CASSHSRDESTDTQYF.

This clone has a count of ten or more. CDR3 protein: CSAPRGEYTEAFF. As DNA, the CDR3 is TGCAGTGCGCCTCGGGGGGAATACACTGAAGCTTTCTTT. V and J are TRBV20-1 and TRBJ1-1; perhaps TRBD1 as D (5 bases). Between the trimmed V and J ends, which lost 6 bases and 3 bases, there was a span of 14 bases. CDR3 length equals 13 residues. Germline-derived CDR1 and CDR2 are DFQATT and SNEGSKA (reference sequence).

The chain links TRBV6-1 to TRBJ1-2; D is unresolved. Trimming left V 5 bases short and J 10 bases short, with 17 bases between. The length of the CDR3 is 13 residues. From germline, CDR1 is MNHNS and CDR2 SASEGT. The CDR3 sequence: CASSLTKSGDYTF. CDR3 nucleotide sequence: TGTGCCAGCAGTCTGACAAAATCTGGGGACTACACCTTC.

The count of this clone is one. The chain employs TRBV11-2 and TRBJ2-6; TRBD1 aligns across 8 bases. The CDR3 contains 19 residues. The J segment lost 2 bases and the V segment lost 1 base, leaving 10 bases of the junction unmatched. CDR1 is SGHAT, CDR2 FQNNGV, per germline. For the CDR3, the DNA is TGTGCCAGCAGCTTAGGTCCGACGCAGGGGGCTGCTGGGGCCAACGTCCTGACTTTC. Its translation: CASSLGPTQGAAGANVLTF.

Ten or more counts support this clone. CDR3 amino acids: CASTPTGLRNEQFF. The CDR3 DNA is TGTGCCAGCACTCCGACCGGACTCCGCAATGAGCAGTTCTTC. The V gene is TRBV6-2 or TRBV6-3, the J gene TRBJ2-1, with a weak D call TRBD2 (5 bases). The V gene's germline CDR1 is MNHEY and CDR2 SVGEGT. The V gene lost 7 bases and the J gene lost 6 bases, with 16 bases spanning the gap. This CDR3 spans 14 amino acids.

Many counts were recorded for this clone. The chain has TRBV27 and TRBJ2-6; D unresolved. The CDR3 has 15 amino acids. CDR1 is MNHEY and CDR2 is SMNVEV in the germline V gene (reference sequence). V was pared by 4 bases and J by 0 bases, with 7 bases between. In DNA form, the CDR3 reads TGTGCCAGCAGTTCCCCAAGCTCTGGGGCCAACGTCCTGACTTTC. This codes for CASSSPSSGANVLTF.

This sequence joins TRBV20-1 and TRBJ2-2; maybe TRBD2 (7 bases). V was clipped by 6 bases and J by 3 bases, with 17 bases between them. CDR3 length equals 15 residues. Looked up from germline, CDR1 is DFQATT and CDR2 is SNEGSKA (reference sequence). The chain's CDR3 is CSARGGGADTGELFF. The CDR3 DNA is TGCAGTGCCCGAGGGGGGGGCGCGGACACCGGGGAGCTGTTTTTT.

Only a few counts were recorded for this clone. An end of the junction differs from the germline gene, which may be a read error. This sequence joins TRBV2 and TRBJ1-2, with D uncertain. The CDR3 runs 14 residues. Germline V gene data show CDR1 as SNHLY and CDR2 as FYNNEI. Here the CDR3 DNA reads TGTGCCAGCAGCCCCCGGCAGACCATCTATGGCCACACCTTC. It codes for CASSPRQTIYGHTF.

The chain uses TRBV28 and TRBJ2-1; 8 bases map to TRBD2. In germline, CDR1 is MDHEN, CDR2 SYDVKM. V was clipped by 6 bases and J by 7 bases; unmatched bases: 8. The CDR3 is 14 amino acids. CDR3 in DNA: TGTGCCAGCAGGTTGACTAGCGAGTTTAATGAGCAGTTCTTC. This gives the protein CASRLTSEFNEQFF.

The count of this clone is one. V and J are TRBV7-2 and TRBJ2-7; D may be TRBD1 or TRBD2 (5 bases each). V was trimmed by 2 bases and J by 4 bases, leaving 12 bases between them. CDR3 length: 14 residues. Germline assignment: CDR1 SGHTA and CDR2 FQGNSA. This CDR3 reads CASSLLVREYEQYF. The CDR3 DNA follows: TGTGCCAGCAGCTTATTGGTCAGGGAGTACGAGCAGTACTTC.

The gene calls are TRBV5-1 and TRBJ2-2; D not resolved. The CDR3 length is 13 residues. Germline lookup yields CDR1 SGHRS and CDR2 YFSETQ. V lost 4 bases to trimming and J lost 4 bases, with 8 bases between them. The CDR3 bases are TGCGCCAGCAGCCGTTTACCCACCGGGGAGCTGTTTTTT. It is translated as CASSRLPTGELFF.

At least ten counts were recorded for this clone. The genes are TRBV12-3 or TRBV12-4 and TRBJ2-2, with 14 bases identical to TRBD2. Trimming removed 7 bases from V and 6 bases from J; junction bases left unmatched: 10. The CDR3 runs 17 residues. In nucleotides, the CDR3 is TGTGCCAGCACCGGGACTAGCGGGAGACAACGACCCGGGGAGCTGTTTTTT. This gives the protein CASTGTSGRQRPGELFF.

Comment on this clone: The junction departs from germline at one end; a sequencing error may be responsible. This chain connects TRBV14 to TRBJ2-7; D may be TRBD2 (5 bases). The germline gives CDR1 SGHDN, CDR2 FVKESK. This CDR3 comprises 16 residues. The CDR3 region is CAISQGPGSVAYEQYF. The CDR3 nucleotides read TGTGCCATCAGCCAAGGTCCGGGGTCAGTAGCTTACGAGCAGTACTTC.